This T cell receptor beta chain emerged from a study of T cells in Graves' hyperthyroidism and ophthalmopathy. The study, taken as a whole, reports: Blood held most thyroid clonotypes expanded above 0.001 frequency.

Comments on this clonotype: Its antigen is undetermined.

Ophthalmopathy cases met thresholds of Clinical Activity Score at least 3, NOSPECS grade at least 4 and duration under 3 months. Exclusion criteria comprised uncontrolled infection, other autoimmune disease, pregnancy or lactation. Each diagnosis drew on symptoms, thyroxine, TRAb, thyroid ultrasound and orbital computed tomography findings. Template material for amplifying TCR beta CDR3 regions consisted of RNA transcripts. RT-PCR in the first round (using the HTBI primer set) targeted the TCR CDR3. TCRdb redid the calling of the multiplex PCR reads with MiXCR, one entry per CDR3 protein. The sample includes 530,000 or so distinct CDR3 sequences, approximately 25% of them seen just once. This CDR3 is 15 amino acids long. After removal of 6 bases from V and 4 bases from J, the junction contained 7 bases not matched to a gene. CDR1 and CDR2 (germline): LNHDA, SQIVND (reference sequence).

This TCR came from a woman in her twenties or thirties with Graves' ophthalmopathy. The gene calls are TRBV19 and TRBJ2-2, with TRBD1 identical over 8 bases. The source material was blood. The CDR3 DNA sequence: TGTGCCAGTAGGACGACAGGGGCTGGCACCGGGGAGCTGTTTTTT. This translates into CASRTTGAGTGELFF.